The sequence of this TCR beta chain was determined in a study of T cells expressing NK-cell markers. Study in general: All TCR beta repertoires analysed originated from sorted CD3+CD56+NKG2C+, CD3+CD56+NKG2C- and CD3+CD56-NKG2C+ T cells. Findings and limits, study-wide: Each of six donors carried dominant NKG2C+ clonotypes accounting for about 1.0-7.0% of CD8+ T cells.

Regarding this clonotype: What it binds is not known.

TCRdb re-called the 5' RACE reads, yielding one record per CDR3 amino acid sequence without DNA. The sample has some 150,000 distinct CDR3 sequences, and its top ten clones hold approximately 12%. This CDR3 comprises 16 residues. Germline V gene lookup returns CDR1 MNHNS and CDR2 SASEGT. Sequencing was carried out using blood T cells: a sorted CD56 or NKG2C T cell subset, CD4+ or CD8+ T cells, or bulk PBMC T cells (not recorded which). The origin of this receptor is a young man in good health. The chain has TRBV6-1 and TRBJ1-2; without DNA, the TCRdb call of TRBD1 cannot be checked. CDR3 residues: CASRGLSGQGHYGYTF.